Included here is one T cell receptor (beta chain) sequence, with context. Its matching antigen is unknown. Germline loops: CDR1 SQVTM, CDR2 ANQGSEA. The ends were cut back, 0 bases at V and 6 bases at J, with 18 bases in the middle. The CDR3 loop spans 15 amino acids. These data are taken from a study of T cell responses to AZD1222 COVID-19 vaccine. Produced via immunoSEQ multiplex PCR; TCRdb's table is partial and in-frame only. The sample carries some 130,000 clones, 70% to 90% recorded once. Study-level findings and limits: Just a handful of people given AZD1222 tested seropositive at baseline.

The chain recombines TRBV29-1 with TRBJ2-7, with D possibly called TRBD1 or TRBD2 (5 bases each). Sequences were derived from peripheral blood, sampled on day 0 of AZD1222 vaccination. The sequence was collected from an adult in good health. The CDR3 sequence: CSVEDRRKGTAEQYF. CDR3 bases: TGCAGCGTTGAAGATCGGAGGAAAGGGACGGCCGAGCAGTACTTC.